Below, one TCR beta chain is given with its context. This sample is drawn from a study of T cell changes during pregnancy in multiple sclerosis. The CDR3 runs 14 residues. Germline V gives CDR1 MNHNY, CDR2 SVGAGI (reference sequence). V trimming: 8 bases; J trimming: 5 bases; junction bases outside the gene matches: 9. Generated by immunoSEQ multiplex PCR, the TCRdb table keeps only in-frame clones and is missing some. Of some 80,000 clones listed, 92% were seen once; the top ten hold about 3%. The chain carries TRBV6-6 and TRBJ1-5, with 7 bases lining up with TRBD1. This clonotype was sampled from a female donor with multiple sclerosis, enrolled in a pregnancy study. This material consisted of peripheral blood, taken before pregnancy. The chain's CDR3 is CASSDRVADQPQHF. CDR3 DNA sequence: TGTGCCAGCTCTGACAGGGTAGCGGATCAGCCCCAGCATTTT.